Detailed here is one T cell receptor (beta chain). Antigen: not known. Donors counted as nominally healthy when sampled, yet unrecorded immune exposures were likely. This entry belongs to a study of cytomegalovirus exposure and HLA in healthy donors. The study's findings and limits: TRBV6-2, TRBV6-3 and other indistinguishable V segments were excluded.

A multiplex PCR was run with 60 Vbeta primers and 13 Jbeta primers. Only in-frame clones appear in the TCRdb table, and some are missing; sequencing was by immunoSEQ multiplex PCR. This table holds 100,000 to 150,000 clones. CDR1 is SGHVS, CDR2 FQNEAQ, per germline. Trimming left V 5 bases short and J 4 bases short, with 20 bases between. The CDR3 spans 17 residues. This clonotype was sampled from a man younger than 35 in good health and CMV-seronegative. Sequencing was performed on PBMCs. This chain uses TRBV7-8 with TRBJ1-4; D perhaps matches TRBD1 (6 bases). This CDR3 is CASSQSRPGQYNEKLFF. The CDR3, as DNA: TGTGCCAGCAGCCAATCGAGACCAGGACAGTATAATGAAAAACTGTTTTTT.